This T cell receptor (beta chain) was recorded in a study of blood T cell repertoires in COVID-19. This CDR3 is built from 12 residues. Trimming left V 0 bases short and J 12 bases short, with 12 bases between. Germline lookup yields CDR1 SGHNT and CDR2 YYREEE (reference sequence). Those who participated ranged in age from roughly 18 to 90 years and resided in approximately 23 US areas. Assignments of participants to cohorts depended upon their own reported clinical history. Data came from immunoSEQ multiplex PCR; TCRdb stores just in-frame clones and leaves some out. The table shows under 400,000 clones, with 80% to 90% occurring only once.

The chain is built from TRBV5-4 and TRBJ1-1, with a possible D match to TRBD1 (5 bases). Sequenced input: PBMCs or T cells enriched from blood (not recorded which). This TCR was recovered from a man aged 35 to 55 in a cohort exposed to, infected with or recovered from COVID-19 (not recorded which). In nucleotides, the CDR3 is TGTGCCAGCAGCTTGGAGGGGTCAGCTACTTTCTTT. This translates into CASSLEGSATFF.